This T cell receptor beta chain stems from a study of OX40 agonist ivuxolimab in advanced cancers. Overall study context: From roughly 20 to 85 years was the age range, with a mean of about 54 years, and approximately 80% were male. One patient with hepatocellular carcinoma and two with cutaneous melanoma, three in all, had partial responses.

The V gene end was trimmed by 2 bases and the J gene end by 2 bases; junction bases not matched to a gene: 5. Germline loops: CDR1 SGHNT, CDR2 YYREEE (reference sequence). There are 15 residues in the CDR3. Measured with immunoSEQ multiplex PCR; TCRdb has only the in-frame clones, and not every one. This sample has 47,000 or so clones, with over 85% found just once. This clone was observed a single time. J is TRBJ2-3 and V is TRBV5-4; 7 nucleotides line up with TRBD2. The source is an adult with an advanced solid tumor such as melanoma, head and neck, liver or kidney cancer. This material consisted of CD4+ or CD8+ T cells sorted from blood, taken in a trial of the OX40 agonist ivuxolimab. In nucleotides, the CDR3 is TGTGCCAGCAGCTTTGGGACTAACCTCACAGATACGCAGTATTTT. This encodes CASSFGTNLTDTQYF.